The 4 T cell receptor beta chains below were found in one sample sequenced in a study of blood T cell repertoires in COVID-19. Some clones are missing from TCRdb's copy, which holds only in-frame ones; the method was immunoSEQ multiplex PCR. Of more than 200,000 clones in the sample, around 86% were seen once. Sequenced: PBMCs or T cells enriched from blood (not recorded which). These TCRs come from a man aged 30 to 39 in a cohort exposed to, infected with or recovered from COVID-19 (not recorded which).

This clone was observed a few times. CDR3 amino acids: CASSPILQDSSGNTIYF. CDR3 DNA sequence: TGCGCCAGCAGCCCCATCCTCCAGGATTCCTCTGGAAACACCATATATTTT. The chain couples TRBV4-1 to TRBJ1-3, with D hard to call. Trimming stripped 4 bases from V and 0 bases from J, with 16 bases between. The V gene's germline CDR1 is MGHRA and CDR2 YSYEKL. This CDR3 comprises 17 residues.

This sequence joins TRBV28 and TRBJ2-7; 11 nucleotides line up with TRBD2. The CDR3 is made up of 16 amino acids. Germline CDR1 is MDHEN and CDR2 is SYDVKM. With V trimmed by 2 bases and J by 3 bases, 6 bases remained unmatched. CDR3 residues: CASSLPLGLADYEQYF. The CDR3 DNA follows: TGTGCCAGCAGTTTACCCCTGGGACTAGCGGACTACGAGCAGTACTTC.

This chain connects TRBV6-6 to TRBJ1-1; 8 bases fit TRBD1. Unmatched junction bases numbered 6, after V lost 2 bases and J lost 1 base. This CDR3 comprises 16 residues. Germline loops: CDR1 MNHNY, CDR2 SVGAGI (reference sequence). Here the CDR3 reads CASSYPGQAWNTEAFF. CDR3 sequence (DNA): TGTGCCAGCAGTTACCCGGGACAGGCGTGGAACACTGAAGCTTTCTTT.

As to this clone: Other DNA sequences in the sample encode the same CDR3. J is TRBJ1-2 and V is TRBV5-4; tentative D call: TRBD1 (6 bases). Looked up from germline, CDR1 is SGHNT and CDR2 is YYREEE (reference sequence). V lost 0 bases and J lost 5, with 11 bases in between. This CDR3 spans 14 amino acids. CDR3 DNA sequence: TGTGCCAGCAGCTTGGGAGGACAGATTTATGGCTACACCTTC. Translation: CASSLGGQIYGYTF.